One and the same sample provided the 20 T cell receptor beta chains below, sequenced in a study of T cell clones after liver transplantation (dated by TCRdb to between 2018 and 2020). The library was built by means of the immunoSEQ multiplex PCR assay. The table was pulled from immuneACCESS by TCRdb, which kept in-frame rearrangements only. Such tables lose some clones; where checked, under half of the loss comes from unresolved V genes, and the rest has no known cause. Recorded for this sample are 75,000 to 95,000 clones; approximately 87% of them occurred a single time. Roughly 2.8% of the sample comes from the top ten. The sample consisted of CD4+ T cells from blood, taken at the 22-month timepoint. The source is a human patient who received a liver transplant. Following a transplant, a fraction of the T cells may be traceable to the graft donor.

This clone was seen more than once but under ten times. The chain recombines TRBV14 with TRBJ1-2; D possibly corresponds to TRBD1 (6 bases). Germline CDR1 is SGHDN and CDR2 is FVKESK. The CDR3 totals 14 residues. V lost 5 bases and J 4 bases, leaving 14 bases between the germline ends. The chain's CDR3 is CASSSQGPSYGYTF. CDR3 bases: TGTGCCAGCAGCTCACAGGGACCTAGCTATGGCTACACCTTC.

This clone has a handful of counts. The chain is built from TRBV7-2 and TRBJ1-4; D gene ambiguous. Germline loops: CDR1 SGHTA, CDR2 FQGNSA. V shed 1 base and J shed 5 bases, with 5 bases lying between them. This CDR3 is built from 13 residues. CDR3 residues: CASSLGRNEKLFF. The CDR3 nucleotides are TGTGCCAGCAGCTTAGGAAGAAATGAAAAACTGTTTTTT.

The J gene is TRBJ2-3, the V gene TRBV19; 12 positions match TRBD1. V dropped 8 bases and J dropped 6; count of bases not matched to a gene: 3. Germline V lookup: CDR1 LNHDA, CDR2 SQIVND (reference sequence). The CDR3 contains 13 residues. In DNA, the CDR3 is TGTGCCAGTCGGGACAGGGGGCATGATACGCAGTATTTT. It translates to CASRDRGHDTQYF.

The chain links TRBV29-1 to TRBJ2-1, with a weak D call TRBD2 (6 bases). Between the trimmed V and J ends, which lost 4 bases and 0 bases, there was a span of 16 bases. CDR1 is SQVTM, CDR2 ANQGSEA, per germline. The CDR3 contains 16 residues. This CDR3 is CSVVVAGRSSYNEQFF. For the CDR3, the DNA is TGCAGCGTTGTTGTCGCGGGGAGGAGCTCCTACAATGAGCAGTTCTTC.

J is TRBJ2-7 and V is TRBV19; unclear D gene. The CDR3 sequence is 13 residues long. Germline V CDR1 and CDR2: LNHDA, SQIVND (reference sequence). V lost 8 bases to trimming and J lost 3 bases, with 14 bases between them. CDR3 in DNA: TGTGCCAGTCAAGATAGGCCCAACTACGAGCAGTACTTC. As protein: CASQDRPNYEQYF.

This chain links TRBV19 with TRBJ2-7; possibly TRBD2 for D (5 bases). The CDR3 is 12 residues long. Trimming pared 6 bases from V and 7 bases from J, leaving 13 bases between. Germline CDR1 LNHDA, CDR2 SQIVND (reference sequence). Written as DNA, the CDR3 is TGTGCCAGTAGCCAAGAGGGATGGGAGCAGTACTTC. Its protein product is CASSQEGWEQYF. Using reference TRBV19 and TRBJ2-7 for the parts outside the CDR3, the full variable domain is DGGITQSPKYLFRKEGQNVTLSCEQNLNHDAMYWYRQDPGQGLRLIYYSQIVNDFQKGDIAEGYSVSREKKESFPLTVTSAQKNPTAFYLCASSQEGWEQYFGPGTRLTVT.

The rearrangement joins TRBV5-1 to TRBJ2-7, with 9 bases matching TRBD1. Germline V gene sequence: CDR1 SGHRS, CDR2 YFSETQ. With 4 bases clipped from V and 1 base from J, the junction kept 9 bases outside the gene matches. The CDR3 contains 16 residues. The CDR3 is CASSHSDRGRSYEQYF. The DNA of the CDR3 is TGCGCCAGCAGCCACTCGGACAGGGGAAGATCCTACGAGCAGTACTTC.

The chain couples TRBV11-3 to TRBJ2-3, with D possibly matching TRBD2 (5 bases). Germline assignment: CDR1 SGHNT and CDR2 YENEEA. This CDR3 has 18 amino acids. The ends were cut back, 3 bases at V and 2 bases at J, with 21 bases in the middle. CDR3 DNA: TGTGCCAGCAGCTTGGGAGCAGGTTGGAGTCCGCACACAGATACGCAGTATTTT. Encoded protein: CASSLGAGWSPHTDTQYF.

This clone showed up just a few times. The chain recombines TRBV10-3 with TRBJ2-2, with D possibly TRBD1 on 6 matching bases. V gave up 2 bases and J gave up 3 bases, with 10 bases separating them. Looked up from germline, CDR1 is ENHRY and CDR2 is SYGVKD. This CDR3 contains 15 residues. The CDR3: CAISERAGDTGELFF. The CDR3 nucleotides are TGTGCCATCAGTGAGCGGGCAGGGGACACCGGGGAGCTGTTTTTT.

This clone was counted a single time. The chain links TRBV30 to TRBJ2-5, with TRBD2 as a possible D gene (6 bases). V was cut by 4 bases and J by 3 bases, with 15 bases left in between. The CDR3 sequence is 14 residues long. Germline assignment: CDR1 GTSNPN and CDR2 SVGIG (reference sequence). The chain's CDR3 is CAWKIGGLKETQYF. The CDR3 bases are TGTGCCTGGAAAATCGGGGGATTGAAAGAGACCCAGTACTTC.

As to this clone: Germline and junction disagree at one end, which may indicate a read error. This chain uses TRBV9 with TRBJ2-7; 8 positions agree with TRBD2. The CDR3 has 13 residues. CDR1 is SGDLS, CDR2 YYNGEE, per germline. The CDR3 nucleotides are TGTGCCAGCAGCGTAGGGGCGGGAGGACCTTTCGACTTC. Translation gives CASSVGAGGPFDF.

The genes are TRBV27 and TRBJ2-1, with 7 bases matching TRBD2. The germline V gene encodes CDR1 MNHEY and CDR2 SMNVEV (reference sequence). Trimming removed 2 bases from V and 6 bases from J; junction bases left unmatched: 10. CDR3 length equals 16 residues. CDR3 bases: TGTGCCAGCAGTTTAGCGGGGGTACTGGAGGTCAATGAGCAGTTCTTC. Protein sequence: CASSLAGVLEVNEQFF.

The chain links TRBV18 to TRBJ2-1, with D perhaps given as TRBD1 or TRBD2 (5 bases each). The CDR3 has 16 residues. The V gene lost 2 bases and the J gene lost 7 bases, with 18 bases spanning the gap. The germline CDR1 and CDR2 sequences are KGHSH and LQKENI. CDR3 loop: CASSPTTSQGTNEQFF. CDR3 in DNA: TGTGCCAGCTCACCAACCACTAGTCAGGGCACAAATGAGCAGTTCTTC.

This clone occurred once. The chain carries TRBV19 and TRBJ2-1; TRBD1 agrees at 7 bases. Germline-derived CDR1 and CDR2 are LNHDA and SQIVND (reference sequence). Trimming took 9 bases from V and 6 from J; bases not matched to a gene: 5. The CDR3 is 12 amino acids. The CDR3 here is CASSDRANEQFF. CDR3 nucleotides: TGTGCCAGCTCTGACAGGGCCAATGAGCAGTTCTTC.

The V and J genes are TRBV10-1 and TRBJ2-2, with 9 bases aligning to TRBD2. Germline V gives CDR1 WNHNN, CDR2 SYGVQD (reference sequence). Trimming at V came to 6 bases and at J to 5 bases, leaving 4 bases not matched to a gene. This CDR3 region has 14 residues. The CDR3 DNA reads as TGCGCCAGCAGAGATAGCGGGGGTACCGGGGAGCTGTTTTTT. Its translation is CASRDSGGTGELFF.

The chain carries TRBV7-6 and TRBJ2-3; 13 nucleotides align to TRBD2. V gave up 6 bases and J gave up 10 bases; unmatched junction bases: 10. CDR3 length: 15 residues. Germline V gives CDR1 SGHVS, CDR2 FNYEAQ. In nucleotides, the CDR3 is TGTGCCAGCAGAAGGGGCGGGACTAGCGGGGACCCGCAGTATTTT. Translation: CASRRGGTSGDPQYF.

The V and J genes are TRBV27 and TRBJ2-7; 9 nucleotides align to TRBD2. The germline CDR1 and CDR2 sequences are MNHEY and SMNVEV (reference sequence). The CDR3 sequence is 18 residues long. V shed 5 bases, J shed 6 bases, and the junction held 20 bases outside the gene matches. CDR3 protein: CASSPRPSGITTSGEQYF. The CDR3, as DNA: TGTGCCAGCAGTCCCCGTCCTAGCGGGATTACGACCTCTGGCGAGCAGTACTTC.

The chain recombines TRBV6-1 with TRBJ1-1, with 7 bases aligning to TRBD1. CDR1 and CDR2 (germline): MNHNS, SASEGT. The junction had 3 bases not matched to a gene; V was cut back by 4 bases and J by 4 bases. The CDR3 has 13 amino acids. The DNA of the CDR3 is TGTGCCAGCAGTGTACAGGGGATCACTGAAGCTTTCTTT. Translated, it gives CASSVQGITEAFF.

This chain links TRBV27 with TRBJ1-1, with a tentative D call TRBD1 (6 bases). The V end lost 1 base, the J end lost 4 bases, and 7 bases lay between the germline ends. This CDR3 has 13 residues. Germline V gene sequence: CDR1 MNHEY, CDR2 SMNVEV (reference sequence). The CDR3 DNA follows: TGTGCCAGCAGTTTATTGGGGGCCACTGAAGCTTTCTTT. Translating gives CASSLLGATEAFF.

In DNA form, the CDR3 reads TGTGCCAGCAGCTTAGCAGCCTCTCGCACAGATACGCAGTATTTT. Translated: CASSLAASRTDTQYF. The chain is built from TRBV7-7 and TRBJ2-3, with D hard to call. The ends were cut back, 0 bases at V and 1 base at J, with 8 bases in the middle. The CDR3 has 15 residues. Germline CDR1 reads SSHAT; CDR2 reads FNYEAQ (reference sequence).